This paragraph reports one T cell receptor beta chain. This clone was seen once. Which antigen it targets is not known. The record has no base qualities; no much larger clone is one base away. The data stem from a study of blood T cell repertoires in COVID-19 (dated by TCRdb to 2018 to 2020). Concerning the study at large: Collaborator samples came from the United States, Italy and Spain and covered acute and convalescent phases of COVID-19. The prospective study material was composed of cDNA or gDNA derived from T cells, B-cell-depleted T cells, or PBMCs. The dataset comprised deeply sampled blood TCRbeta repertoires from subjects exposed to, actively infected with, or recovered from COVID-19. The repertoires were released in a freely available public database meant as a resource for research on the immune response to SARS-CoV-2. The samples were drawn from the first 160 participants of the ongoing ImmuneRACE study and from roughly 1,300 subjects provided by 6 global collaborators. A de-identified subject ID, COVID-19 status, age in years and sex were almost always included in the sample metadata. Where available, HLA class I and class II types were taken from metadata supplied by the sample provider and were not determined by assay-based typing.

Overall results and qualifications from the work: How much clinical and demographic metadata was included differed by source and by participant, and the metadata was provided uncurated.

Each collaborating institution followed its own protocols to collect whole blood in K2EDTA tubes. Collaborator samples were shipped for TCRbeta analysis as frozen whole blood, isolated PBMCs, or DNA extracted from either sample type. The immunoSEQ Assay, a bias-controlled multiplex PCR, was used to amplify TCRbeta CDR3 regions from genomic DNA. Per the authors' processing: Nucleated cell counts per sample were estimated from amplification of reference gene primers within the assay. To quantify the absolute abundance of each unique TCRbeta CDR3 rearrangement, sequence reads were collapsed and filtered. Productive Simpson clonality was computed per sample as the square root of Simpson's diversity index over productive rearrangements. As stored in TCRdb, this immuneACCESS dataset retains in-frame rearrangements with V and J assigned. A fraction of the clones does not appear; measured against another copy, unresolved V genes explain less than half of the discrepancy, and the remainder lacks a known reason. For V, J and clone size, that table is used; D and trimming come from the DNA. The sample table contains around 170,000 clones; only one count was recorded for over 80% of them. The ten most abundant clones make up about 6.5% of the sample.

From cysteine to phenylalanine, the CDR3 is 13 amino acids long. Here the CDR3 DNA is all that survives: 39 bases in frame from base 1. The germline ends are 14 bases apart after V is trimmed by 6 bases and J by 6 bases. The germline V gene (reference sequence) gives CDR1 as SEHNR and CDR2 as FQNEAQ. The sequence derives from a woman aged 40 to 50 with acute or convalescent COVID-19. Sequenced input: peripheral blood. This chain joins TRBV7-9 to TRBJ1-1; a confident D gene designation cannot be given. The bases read TGTGCCAGCAGAACCTCCTTCGGTCCTGAAGCTTTCTTT. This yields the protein CASRTSFGPEAFF.